This record looks at one T cell receptor (beta chain) sequence and its context. The antigen is unknown. These data are taken from a study of T cells in localized non-small cell lung cancer. Looked up from germline, CDR1 is SEHNR and CDR2 is FQNEAQ (reference sequence). The CDR3 extends over 12 amino acids. Trimming left V 8 bases short and J 0 bases short, with 5 bases between. Method: immunoSEQ multiplex PCR; TCRdb's copy keeps in-frame clones and lacks some. The sample holds about 17,000 clones; around 80% are singletons and the top ten take just under 35%. Overall study findings and caveats: Among blood samples, higher T cell density accompanied longer overall survival. Heterogeneity remains possible because sequencing was limited to only one tumor region. Adjacent lung tissue had a median roughly 62 of the top 100 clones found in the tumor. Compared with tumor, uninvolved adjacent lung displayed greater T cell clonality, ranking highest overall.

This clonotype was obtained from a male donor at least 60 years old with stage III lung adenocarcinoma. The chain has TRBV7-9 and TRBJ1-3; D is uncertain. This material consisted of peripheral blood, taken before any cancer treatment. The CDR3: CASLSSGNTIYF. The CDR3 DNA is TGTGCCAGCTTGAGCTCTGGAAACACCATATATTTT. Drawing the rest from reference TRBV7-9 and TRBJ1-3, the complete variable domain is DTGVSQNPRHKITKRGQNVTFRCDPISEHNRLYWYRQTLGQGPEFLTYFQNEAQLEKSRLLSDRFSAERPKGSFSTLEIQRTEQGDSAMYLCASLSSGNTIYFGEGSWLTVV.